The T cell receptor (beta chain) under discussion was sequenced for a study of CD8 T cells in Susac syndrome. With random hexamers, reverse transcription was performed on about 0.5 to 1 ug of RNA. TCRdb analysed the immunoSEQ multiplex PCR reads with MiXCR anew, one entry per CDR3 protein. This sample has roughly 170,000 distinct CDR3 sequences, with approximately 95% found just once. The sequencing input was CD4+ T cells from PBMCs. This sequence originates from a human donor with multiple sclerosis.

CDR3 in amino acids: CASSQNSRGPYNEQFF. The CDR3 nucleotides read TGTGCCAGCAGCCAAAATTCGCGGGGTCCTTACAATGAGCAGTTCTTC. The rearrangement uses TRBV14 and TRBJ2-1; D might be TRBD2 (6 bases). The length of the CDR3 is 16 residues. The ends were cut back, 2 bases at V and 4 bases at J, with 15 bases in the middle. In germline, CDR1 is SGHDN, CDR2 FVKESK.